This entry lists 23 T cell receptor beta chains sequenced from one sample in a study of vaccination and CD4 T cells after COVID-19. Sequencing of DNA taken from cultured CD4+ T cells relied on the Oncomine TCR Beta short-read assay. TCRdb re-called the PCR reads with MiXCR, one entry per CDR3 protein. The table includes over 15,000 distinct CDR3 sequences, 36% detected once. Indicated treatment: roughly 11-day PBMC culture with coronavirus spike peptide pools or control peptides (ViraFEST assay). Antigen specificity for these receptors is unknown. The sequenced sample was CD4+ T cells from blood, cultured in vitro, obtained before SARS-CoV-2 vaccination. Receptors originate from a human donor who received a COVID-19 vaccine.

This clonotype was seen a handful of times. This chain uses TRBV19 with TRBJ1-4, with D uncertain. This CDR3 has 14 residues. The germline gives CDR1 LNHDA, CDR2 SQIVND (reference sequence). Trimming stripped 3 bases from V and 4 bases from J, with 9 bases between. CDR3 amino acids: CASSIRAINEKLFF. DNA for the CDR3: TGTGCCAGTAGTATCCGGGCTATTAATGAAAAACTGTTTTTT.

The chain employs TRBV23-1 and TRBJ2-7, with TRBD1 matching 7 bases. TRBV23-1 is noted as an ORF with a role that remains uncertain. This CDR3 region has 15 residues. Trimming cost V 7 bases and J 0 bases; bases outside gene matches: 9. The CDR3 DNA reads TGCGCCAGCAATCAGGGGGAGTTTGACTCCTACGAGCAGTACTTC. Its translation: CASNQGEFDSYEQYF.

This clonotype qualifies as medium-sized (0.01 to 0.1%). The rearrangement uses TRBV19 and TRBJ1-2; D is uncertain. V lost 6 bases and J lost 1, with 3 bases in between. This CDR3 contains 11 residues. From germline, CDR1 is LNHDA and CDR2 SQIVND (reference sequence). CDR3 DNA: TGTGCCAGTAGGGATAACTATGGCTACACCTTC. Its protein product is CASRDNYGYTF.

The V call is TRBV6-4, the J call TRBJ2-2, with D unclear. Germline assignment: CDR1 MRHNA and CDR2 SNTAGT. The ends were cut back, 4 bases at V and 2 bases at J, with 8 bases in the middle. The CDR3 sequence is 14 residues long. The CDR3 loop is CASSGQINTGELFF. CDR3 nucleotides: TGTGCCAGCAGTGGACAAATCAACACCGGGGAGCTGTTTTTT.

This clonotype is labeled as medium-sized. The CDR3 spells CASSLTGGGNNEQFF. CDR3 sequence (DNA): TGTGCCAGCAGCTTAACGGGCGGGGGAAACAATGAGCAGTTCTTC. The chain joins TRBV11-2 to TRBJ2-1, with TRBD2 matching 7 bases. Losses at the gene ends were 2 bases for V and 5 bases for J; bases not matched to a gene: 6. CDR3 size: 15 residues. Germline CDR1 and CDR2: SGHAT and FQNNGV.

This clonotype was seen a handful of times. The chain combines TRBV20-1 with TRBJ2-3; maybe TRBD1 (6 bases). Trimming shortened V by 0 bases and J by 1 base, and 11 bases separated the two germline ends. In germline, CDR1 is DFQATT, CDR2 SNEGSKA (reference sequence). CDR3 length equals 15 residues. The CDR3 here is CSARDSGGGTDTQYF. CDR3 coding DNA: TGCAGTGCTAGAGATAGTGGGGGCGGCACAGATACGCAGTATTTT.

This clonotype was counted a few times. The chain is built from TRBV24-1 and TRBJ2-1; 8 nucleotides align to TRBD2. J was trimmed by 4 bases and V by 5 bases; bases with no gene match: 3. Germline-derived CDR1 and CDR2 are KGHDR and SFDVKD. The CDR3 is 14 residues long. The CDR3 DNA sequence: TGTGCCACCAGTGCGGGGGGGTTGTACAATGAGCAGTTCTTC. This sequence encodes CATSAGGLYNEQFF.

This clonotype is a singleton in its sample. A read error may be the cause here, since a much bigger clone is one base away. The chain recombines TRBV20-1 with TRBJ1-2; no firm D call. Trimming pared 3 bases from V and 4 bases from J, leaving 12 bases between. The CDR3 totals 13 residues. Germline lookup yields CDR1 DFQATT and CDR2 SNEGSKA (reference sequence). CDR3: CSARDWAGYGYTF. DNA of the CDR3: TGCAGTGCTAGGGACTGGGCTGGCTATGGCTACACCTTC.

A few counts support this clonotype. The V gene is TRBV20-1, the J gene TRBJ2-3; 12 bases line up with TRBD2. Germline CDR1 and CDR2: DFQATT and SNEGSKA (reference sequence). The V gene end was trimmed by 4 bases and the J gene end by 4 bases; junction bases not matched to a gene: 12. There are 17 residues in the CDR3. The CDR3, as DNA: TGCAGTGCTATCCCTATTTGGACTAGCGGGGTGGCAGATACGCAGTATTTT. It is translated as CSAIPIWTSGVADTQYF.

The table lists this clonotype with a few counts. The V call is TRBV7-9, the J call TRBJ2-1; the D is unclear. The CDR3 runs 12 residues. Germline lookup yields CDR1 SEHNR and CDR2 FQNEAQ (reference sequence). Trimming removed 3 bases at V and 14 bases at J, with 14 bases between. The CDR3 loop is CASSFVQAKEFF. CDR3 in DNA: TGTGCCAGCAGCTTTGTTCAGGCAAAGGAGTTCTTC.

This clonotype was found a few times. The chain couples TRBV19 to TRBJ2-6; 9 bases fit TRBD1. The CDR3 totals 16 residues. The germline CDR1 and CDR2 sequences are LNHDA and SQIVND (reference sequence). V was pared by 5 bases and J by 2 bases, with 4 bases of the junction left unmatched. DNA for the CDR3: TGTGCCAGTAGTTCCGGGGACAGGGCTGGGGCCAACGTCCTGACTTTC. Encoded protein: CASSSGDRAGANVLTF.

The J gene is TRBJ1-4, the V gene TRBV6-5, with unresolved D. Germline-derived CDR1 and CDR2 are MNHEY and SVGAGI. The CDR3 runs 15 residues. V dropped 4 bases and J dropped 0 bases, with 9 bases sitting between them. In DNA form, the CDR3 reads TGTGCCAGCAGTTTGGACGGTGCAACTAATGAAAAACTGTTTTTT. The encoded protein is CASSLDGATNEKLFF.

V usage is TRBV10-3 and J usage is TRBJ1-6; no reliable D call. CDR1 and CDR2 from the germline V gene are ENHRY and SYGVKD. The CDR3 consists of 16 residues. Trimming took off 2 bases at V and 7 bases at J, with 15 bases between the two ends. The CDR3 sequence: CAISENPARANSPLHF. Written as DNA, the CDR3 is TGTGCCATCAGTGAGAACCCCGCGCGGGCGAATTCACCCCTCCACTTT.

This clonotype was detected a few times. The V gene is TRBV12-3 or TRBV12-4, the J gene TRBJ1-2; no definite D call. The CDR3 length is 14 residues. Trimming removed 5 bases at V and 6 bases at J, with 16 bases between. The CDR3 DNA reads as TGTGCCAGCAGTACGCGAATAGGGTCCCATGGCTACACCTTC. Translating it yields CASSTRIGSHGYTF.

V gene TRBV11-3 combines with J gene TRBJ2-1; no clear D gene. V was shortened by 0 bases and J by 3 bases, with 12 bases between the two germline ends. This CDR3 region has 16 residues. Germline CDR1 SGHNT, CDR2 YENEEA. The CDR3 nucleotides are TGTGCCAGCAGCTTAGATCGGAAGGGCGGCTACAATGAGCAGTTCTTC. Encoded protein: CASSLDRKGGYNEQFF.

The chain couples TRBV20-1 to TRBJ2-5, with 7 bases fitting TRBD2. Germline lookup yields CDR1 DFQATT and CDR2 SNEGSKA (reference sequence). Trimming removed 3 bases from V and 2 bases from J; junction bases left unmatched: 9. The CDR3 has 15 amino acids. The CDR3 loop reads CSASLLQGLQETQYF. In DNA, the CDR3 is TGCAGTGCTAGTCTCCTCCAGGGACTACAAGAGACCCAGTACTTC.

V and J are TRBV20-1 and TRBJ1-4, with D possibly being TRBD1 (5 bases). V was cut by 1 base and J by 7 bases, with 10 bases left in between. The CDR3 has 13 residues. Germline CDR1 and CDR2: DFQATT and SNEGSKA (reference sequence). The CDR3 region is CSARAGGGEKLFF. The CDR3 region has the DNA TGCAGTGCTAGAGCCGGGGGTGGTGAAAAACTGTTTTTT.

This clonotype was seen only a few times. The chain couples TRBV19 to TRBJ2-5; 8 bases align to TRBD1. The CDR3 contains 15 residues. V lost 5 bases, J lost 2 bases, and 7 bases stayed unmatched. CDR1 is LNHDA and CDR2 is SQIVND in the germline V gene (reference sequence). CDR3 bases: TGTGCCAGTAGTGCCTGGAGGACAGGGCAAGAGACCCAGTACTTC. This encodes CASSAWRTGQETQYF.

CDR3 sequence: CASSLKPGPTYEQYF. In nucleotides, the CDR3 is TGCGCCAGCAGCTTAAAACCGGGACCAACCTACGAGCAGTACTTC. The rearrangement joins TRBV5-1 to TRBJ2-7, with D perhaps given as TRBD1 or TRBD2 (5 bases each). The CDR3 runs 15 residues. V gave up 2 bases and J gave up 2 bases, with 14 bases separating them. Germline V gives CDR1 SGHRS, CDR2 YFSETQ.

The V and J genes are TRBV18 and TRBJ1-2; D is possibly TRBD1 (6 bases). The CDR3 covers 15 residues. Trimming removed 1 base at V and 2 bases at J, with 11 bases between. From germline, CDR1 is KGHSH and CDR2 LQKENI. The DNA of the CDR3 is TGTGCCAGCTCACCACTAGACAGGTCCAACTATGGCTACACCTTC. It codes for CASSPLDRSNYGYTF.

This clonotype was counted only a few times. The rearrangement uses TRBV7-3 and TRBJ2-3; D unclear. There are 13 residues in the CDR3. CDR1 is SGHTA, CDR2 FQGTGA, per germline. Trimming left V 0 bases short and J 2 bases short, with 3 bases between. The CDR3 reads CASSLTDTDTQYF. The CDR3 region has the DNA TGTGCCAGCAGCTTAACTGACACAGATACGCAGTATTTT. The entire variable domain, with the rest obtained from reference TRBV7-3 and TRBJ2-3, is as follows: GAGVSQTPSNKVTEKGKYVELRCDPISGHTALYWYRQSLGQGPEFLIYFQGTGAADDSGLPNDRFFAVRPEGSVSTLKIQRTERGDSAVYLCASSLTDTDTQYFGPGTRLTVL.

J is TRBJ1-1 and V is TRBV12-3 or TRBV12-4, with D hard to call. This CDR3 region has 14 residues. Trimming shortened V by 6 bases and J by 5 bases, and 16 bases separated the two germline ends. The CDR3 DNA reads TGTGCCAGCAGCTTTGGCCCCGGGAAAACTGAAGCTTTCTTT. Its protein product is CASSFGPGKTEAFF.

This clonotype was observed a handful of times. V gene TRBV6-5 combines with J gene TRBJ1-5, with no clear D. The length of the CDR3 is 13 residues. V was cut by 2 bases and J by 5 bases, with 7 bases left in between. Germline V gene data show CDR1 as MNHEY and CDR2 as SVGAGI. The CDR3 sequence: CASSYGEYQPQHF. The CDR3 DNA follows: TGTGCCAGCAGTTACGGAGAGTATCAGCCCCAGCATTTT.